These 14 T cell receptor beta chains share one sample of origin, sequenced in a study of blood T cell repertoires in COVID-19 (dated by TCRdb to 2018 to 2020). Library construction relied on the immunoSEQ multiplex PCR assay. TCRdb retrieved this table from immuneACCESS and kept in-frame rearrangements only. Not all clones are present; in checked studies, unresolved V genes account for under half, and no reason is known for the remainder. The sample table holds 300,000 to 450,000 clones, of which over 75% were seen once. The biggest ten clones account for over 0.8% of the sample. Sequencing was carried out using PBMCs or T cells enriched from blood (not recorded which). These receptors all stem from a woman in her twenties or thirties who had recovered from COVID-19.

This chain links TRBV5-6 with TRBJ1-2; no clear D. The CDR3 is 12 amino acids. Germline CDR1 is SGHDT and CDR2 is YYEEEE. Trimming cost V 4 bases and J 3 bases, with 7 bases left between them. CDR3 nucleotides: TGTGCCAGCAGCCAGGTACACTATGGCTACACCTTC. This codes for CASSQVHYGYTF.

V gene TRBV28 combines with J gene TRBJ1-2; 11 bases are shared with TRBD1. CDR1 and CDR2 from the germline V gene are MDHEN and SYDVKM. The CDR3 sequence is 17 residues long. The trim removed 4 bases at V and 6 bases at J, leaving 13 bases unmatched. CDR3 region: CASSSDYLGTGGDGYTF. CDR3 in DNA: TGTGCCAGCAGTTCGGATTACCTAGGGACAGGGGGAGATGGCTACACCTTC.

The V gene is TRBV12-3 or TRBV12-4, the J gene TRBJ1-2; 7 bases map to TRBD1. The CDR3 sequence is 13 residues long. J was trimmed by 0 bases and V by 10 bases; bases with no gene match: 5. The CDR3 coding sequence is TGTGCCACCGACAGGGAATCTAACTATGGCTACACCTTC. This encodes CATDRESNYGYTF.

J is TRBJ1-5 and V is TRBV28, with D possibly TRBD1 on 6 matching bases. CDR3 length: 14 amino acids. The germline CDR1 and CDR2 sequences are MDHEN and SYDVKM. Between the trimmed V and J ends, which lost 3 bases and 7 bases, there was a span of 13 bases. CDR3 protein: CASSLTQGNQPQHF. The DNA of the CDR3 is TGTGCCAGCAGTTTGACACAGGGAAACCAGCCCCAGCATTTT. Full variable domain (outside the CDR3, taken from reference TRBV28 and TRBJ1-5): DVKVTQSSRYLVKRTGEKVFLECVQDMDHENMFWYRQDPGLGLRLIYFSYDVKMKEKGDIPEGYSVSREKKERFSLILESASTNQTSMYLCASSLTQGNQPQHFGDGTRLSIL.

The rearrangement uses TRBV5-1 and TRBJ1-3; unclear D gene. Between the trimmed V and J ends, which lost 0 bases and 2 bases, there was a span of 12 bases. The germline CDR1 and CDR2 sequences are SGHRS and YFSETQ. The CDR3 consists of 16 residues. CDR3 DNA: TGCGCCAGCAGCTTGGCGGAGGGAAAAACTGGAAACACCATATATTTT. This sequence encodes CASSLAEGKTGNTIYF.

The chain recombines TRBV19 with TRBJ2-1; 8 nucleotides align to TRBD2. With V trimmed by 4 bases and J by 1 base, 3 bases remained unmatched. The germline CDR1 and CDR2 sequences are LNHDA and SQIVND (reference sequence). This CDR3 comprises 15 residues. CDR3 sequence: CASSTGGASYNEQFF. Written as DNA, the CDR3 is TGTGCCAGTAGTACCGGGGGGGCGTCCTACAATGAGCAGTTCTTC.

The CDR3 nucleotides read TGTGCCAGCAGTTACGTCCAGGGGGGATTGGTTGGCTACACCTTC. This encodes CASSYVQGGLVGYTF. The chain is built from TRBV6-5 and TRBJ1-2; 7 positions match TRBD1. From germline, CDR1 is MNHEY and CDR2 SVGAGI. The ends lost 2 bases at V and 7 bases at J; junction bases unmatched: 10. CDR3 length: 15 residues.

The chain has TRBV28 and TRBJ2-7, with a tentative D call TRBD1 (6 bases). Deletions cut 6 bases from V and 7 bases from J, with 10 bases between. The V gene's germline CDR1 is MDHEN and CDR2 SYDVKM. There are 11 residues in the CDR3. CDR3 sequence (DNA): TGTGCCAGCAGACAGGGTCGAGAGCAGTACTTC. Translation: CASRQGREQYF.

The CDR3 is CASSPPHGNTEAFF. CDR3 in DNA: TGTGCCAGCTCACCACCGCACGGGAACACTGAAGCTTTCTTT. This chain uses TRBV18 with TRBJ1-1; D is unresolved. CDR1 is KGHSH, CDR2 LQKENI, per germline. The CDR3 extends over 14 amino acids. With 0 bases removed from V and 1 base from J, the gap between germline ends came to 6 bases.

The chain carries TRBV7-2 and TRBJ1-5; tentatively, D is TRBD1 (5 bases). Between the trimmed V and J ends, which lost 5 bases and 5 bases, there was a span of 22 bases. The CDR3 has 17 amino acids. CDR1 and CDR2 (germline): SGHTA, FQGNSA. The CDR3 loop reads CASSRTGTLRGDQPQHF. DNA for the CDR3: TGTGCCAGCAGCAGAACCGGGACTCTACGTGGGGATCAGCCCCAGCATTTT. Filled out from reference TRBV7-2 and TRBJ1-5, the complete variable domain reads GAGVSQSPSNKVTEKGKDVELRCDPISGHTALYWYRQSLGQGLEFLIYFQGNSAPDKSGLPSDRFSAERTGGSVSTLTIQRTQQEDSAVYLCASSRTGTLRGDQPQHFGDGTRLSIL.

The gene calls are TRBV2 and TRBJ2-7; a weak D match, TRBD1 (6 bases). The CDR3 covers 14 residues. V shed 9 bases and J shed 2 bases, with 17 bases lying between them. The germline V gene encodes CDR1 SNHLY and CDR2 FYNNEI. As DNA, the CDR3 is TGTGCCAGTTCAGGGCCTGACAGGCCCTACGAGCAGTACTTC. Amino acid sequence: CASSGPDRPYEQYF. The full variable domain, rest sourced from reference TRBV2 and TRBJ2-7, is EPEVTQTPSHQVTQMGQEVILRCVPISNHLYFYWYRQILGQKVEFLVSFYNNEISEKSEIFDDQFSVERPDGSNFTLKIRSTKLEDSAMYFCASSGPDRPYEQYFGPGTRLTVT.

CDR3 sequence (DNA): TGTGCCAGTAGACTAGCGGGGGGCCCTGATAAGTTCTTC. This encodes CASRLAGGPDKFF. The chain employs TRBV19 and TRBJ2-1; 12 bases align to TRBD2. V lost 6 bases and J lost 14; bases outside the gene matches: 8. Germline V lookup: CDR1 LNHDA, CDR2 SQIVND (reference sequence). This CDR3 contains 13 residues.

The V gene is TRBV18, the J gene TRBJ1-3, with 9 bases that match TRBD1. This CDR3 comprises 16 residues. Germline lookup yields CDR1 KGHSH and CDR2 LQKENI. V dropped 1 base and J dropped 6; count of bases not matched to a gene: 7. The CDR3 spells CASSPLGTGTPNTIYF. In nucleotides, the CDR3 is TGTGCCAGCTCACCACTCGGGACAGGGACACCAAACACCATATATTTT.

The chain uses TRBV4-1 and TRBJ2-7; a possible D gene is TRBD2 (5 bases). Looked up from germline, CDR1 is MGHRA and CDR2 is YSYEKL. With 1 base removed from V and 7 bases from J, the gap between germline ends came to 11 bases. The CDR3 runs to 13 residues. CDR3 nucleotides: TGCGCCAGCAGCCAAGCCCCCCGGGGTGAGCAGTACTTC. Residues: CASSQAPRGEQYF.